The rows below give T cell receptor beta chains drawn from one sample of a study of blood T cell repertoires in COVID-19. The protocol was immunoSEQ multiplex PCR, while the TCRdb copy is restricted to in-frame clones and leaves out a portion. The sample holds about 300,000 clones, roughly 89% seen once. Sequenced material: PBMCs or T cells enriched from blood (not recorded which). The source is a woman in her thirties or forties who had recovered from COVID-19. Both conserved end residues are part of each CDR3. The order of the fields is D gene, J gene, V gene, clone size, CDR3 protein, CDR3 DNA. The D gene is left open where the match is weak. Some rows have no size entry. The others give once, few or many, or a class for an expanded clone.

>NA|TRBJ2-5|TRBV19|NA
CASSSFKGDYLFNQETQYF
TGTGCCAGTAGTTCCTTCAAGGGGGACTATCTTTTTAACCAAGAGACCCAGTACTTC
>TRBD1|TRBJ1-4|TRBV25-1|NA
CASSGPTGGFNEKLFF
TGTGCCAGCAGTGGCCCCACAGGGGGATTCAATGAAAAACTGTTTTTT
>TRBD1|TRBJ2-3|TRBV11-3|few
CASSQGTATDTQYF
TGTGCCAGCAGCCAAGGGACAGCCACAGATACGCAGTATTTT
>NA|TRBJ1-1|TRBV27|NA
CASSLSRGVNTEAFF
TGTGCCAGCAGTTTATCGCGGGGGGTGAACACTGAAGCTTTCTTT
>NA|TRBJ1-3|TRBV2|NA
CASSEVGAGHGNTIYF
TGTGCCAGCAGTGAAGTGGGTGCGGGGCACGGAAACACCATATATTTT
>NA|TRBJ2-5|TRBV29-1|NA
CSALAWRGHQETQYF
TGCAGCGCCCTCGCTTGGAGGGGTCACCAAGAGACCCAGTACTTC
>NA|TRBJ1-1|TRBV2|NA
CASSPGLYSGHTEAFF
TGTGCCAGCTCTCCAGGCCTATACTCAGGTCACACTGAAGCTTTCTTT
>TRBD2|TRBJ2-5|TRBV4-1|once
CASSARTSVEGLQETQYF
TGCGCCAGCAGCGCCCGGACTAGCGTTGAGGGGCTCCAAGAGACCCAGTACTTC
>TRBD1|TRBJ1-1|TRBV7-2|NA
CASMTGVNTEAFF
TGTGCCAGCATGACAGGGGTGAACACTGAAGCTTTCTTT
>TRBD1|TRBJ1-1|TRBV18|NA
CASSPGTGGLNTEAFF
TGTGCCAGCTCACCGGGGACAGGGGGCCTGAACACTGAAGCTTTCTTT
>TRBD2|TRBJ2-1|TRBV9|NA
CASSFSLSAGVPNEQFF
TGTGCCAGCAGCTTCAGCTTATCCGCGGGAGTTCCCAATGAGCAGTTCTTC
>TRBD2|TRBJ2-3|TRBV29-1|NA
CSVVLAGGHTDTQYF
TGCAGCGTTGTTCTAGCGGGGGGACACACAGATACGCAGTATTTT
>TRBD1|TRBJ1-3|TRBV7-6|NA
CASSLDRGSGNTIYF
TGTGCCAGCAGTCTAGACAGGGGCTCTGGAAACACCATATATTTT
>TRBD1|TRBJ1-1|TRBV2|NA
CANRDRENTEAFF
TGTGCCAACCGGGACAGGGAGAACACTGAAGCTTTCTTT
>NA|TRBJ2-3|TRBV12-3/TRBV12-4|once
CASSADTVVYF
TGTGCCAGCAGTGCGGACACCGTTGTGTATTTT
>TRBD2|TRBJ2-3|TRBV6-2/TRBV6-3|NA
CASRPPSGRGDTQYF
TGTGCCAGCAGGCCTCCTAGCGGGAGGGGAGATACGCAGTATTTT
>NA|TRBJ1-3|TRBV2|few
CASRESLSGNTIYF
TGTGCCAGCAGAGAGAGTCTCTCTGGAAACACCATATATTTT
>NA|TRBJ1-4|TRBV19|NA
CASSPRGGANEKLFF
TGTGCCAGTAGTCCCCGGGGAGGTGCTAATGAAAAACTGTTTTTT
>TRBD1|TRBJ1-1|TRBV6-5|NA
CASRRTGGVTEAFF
TGTGCCAGCAGACGGACAGGGGGCGTCACTGAAGCTTTCTTT
>TRBD2|TRBJ2-1|TRBV5-4|once
CASSSTSGAYNEQFF
TGTGCCAGCAGCTCGACTAGCGGGGCCTACAATGAGCAGTTCTTC
>NA|TRBJ1-5|TRBV28|NA
CASSSPTGATNQPQHF
TGTGCCAGCAGTTCCCCGACAGGCGCCACCAATCAGCCCCAGCATTTT
>TRBD1|TRBJ1-5|TRBV23-1|NA
CASSQAGGNNQPQHF
TGCGCCAGCAGTCAGGCAGGGGGCAACAATCAGCCCCAGCATTTT